This T cell receptor beta chain derives from a study of type 1 and type 2 diabetes patients. The overall study: From PBMCs, CD4+ and CD8+ T cells were isolated by magnetic microbeads.

The PCR template was genomic DNA. The TCR beta CDR3 region was amplified using 30 forward and 13 reverse primers. TCRdb reprocessed the multiplex PCR reads via MiXCR and lists one record per CDR3 protein. The sample has 280,000 or so distinct CDR3 sequences, around 50% seen once. Sequenced: peripheral blood mononuclear cells (PBMCs). This sequence was found in a young man with type 2 diabetes.

CDR3 nucleotide sequence: TGTGCCAGTAGTATGGCTGGCACAGATACGCAGTATTTT. This gives the protein CASSMAGTDTQYF. This rearrangement joins TRBV19 to TRBJ2-3; D is unresolved. There are 13 residues in the CDR3. V lost 3 bases and J 1 base, leaving 5 bases between the germline ends. CDR1 and CDR2 from the germline V gene are LNHDA and SQIVND (reference sequence).